This passage covers 2 T cell receptor beta chains from one sample sequenced in a study of untreated major depressive disorder. Study results and caveats: CD4+ T cells from depressed patients used TRBV05-01 (Vbeta 5.1) more often than controls.

Sequenced by immunoSEQ multiplex PCR; TCRdb stores in-frame clones only, minus some. The sample records 10,000 to 15,000 clones, approximately 90% being singletons. No antigens are known for them. Source material: CD4+ T cells from PBMCs. These receptors originate from a woman in her thirties with major depressive disorder.

J is TRBJ1-1 and V is TRBV30; D is ambiguous. V was clipped by 5 bases and J by 2 bases, with 21 bases between them. The CDR3 is 16 amino acids. The germline gives CDR1 GTSNPN, CDR2 SVGIG (reference sequence). The CDR3 here is CAWARATLGRNTEAFF. The CDR3 nucleotides are TGTGCCTGGGCCCGGGCGACACTTGGGAGAAACACTGAAGCTTTCTTT.

V is TRBV30 and J is TRBJ1-5; D may be TRBD1 (6 bases). V shed 5 bases and J shed 11 bases, with 16 bases lying between them. The V gene's germline CDR1 is GTSNPN and CDR2 SVGIG (reference sequence). The CDR3 spans 12 residues. The CDR3 DNA sequence: TGTGCCTGGGGAGGGACCTCAGGGGCCCAGCATTTT. Its translation: CAWGGTSGAQHF.